This T cell receptor (beta chain) originates from a study of control samples from healthy donors and cancer patients. Sequencing was performed with immunoSEQ multiplex PCR; in TCRdb, only in-frame clones are kept and a portion is missing. This table has 100,000 to 150,000 clones, roughly 92% appearing once. Trimming removed 0 bases from V and 5 bases from J; junction bases left unmatched: 3. Germline lookup yields CDR1 SGHNT and CDR2 YYREEE (reference sequence). The CDR3 contains 14 residues. The chain has TRBV5-4 and TRBJ2-7; 9 nucleotides align to TRBD1. The source material was blood. This receptor was identified in a man aged 18 to 30 in good health. In DNA form, the CDR3 reads TGTGCCAGCAGCTTGGGGACAGGGGTAAACGAGCAGTACTTC. Protein: CASSLGTGVNEQYF.